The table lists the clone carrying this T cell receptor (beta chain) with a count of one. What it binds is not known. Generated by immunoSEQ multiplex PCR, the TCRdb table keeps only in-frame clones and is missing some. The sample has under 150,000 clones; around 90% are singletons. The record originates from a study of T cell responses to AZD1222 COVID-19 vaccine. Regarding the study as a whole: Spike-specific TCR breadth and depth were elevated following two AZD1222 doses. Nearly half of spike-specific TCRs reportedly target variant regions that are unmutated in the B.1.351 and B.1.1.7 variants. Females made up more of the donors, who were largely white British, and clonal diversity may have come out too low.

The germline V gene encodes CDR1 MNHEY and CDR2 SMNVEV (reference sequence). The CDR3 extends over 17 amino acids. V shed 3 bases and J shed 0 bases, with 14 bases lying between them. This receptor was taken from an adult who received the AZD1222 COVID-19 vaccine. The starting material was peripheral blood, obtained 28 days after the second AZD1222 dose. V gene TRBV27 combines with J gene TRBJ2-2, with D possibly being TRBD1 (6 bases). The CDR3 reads CASSFLGQPANTGELFF. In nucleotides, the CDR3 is TGTGCCAGCAGTTTCCTTGGACAGCCCGCGAACACCGGGGAGCTGTTTTTT.